The subject of this entry is one T cell receptor beta chain. Its antigen is unidentified. The sample is drawn from a study of beta chain features in type 1 diabetes. Study results and caveats: TCRB CDR3s from Type 1 diabetes patients were moderately but significantly shorter in all four CD4+ subsets.

Via the markers CD45RO/CCR7/CD25/CD127/CD95/CD27, stem cell-like memory, regulatory, central memory and naive CD4+ cells were sorted. Reverse transcribing all isolated RNA meant expressed TCRB transcripts were sequenced. Sequencing was performed with immunoSEQ multiplex PCR; in TCRdb, only in-frame clones are kept and a portion is missing. The sample carries about 710,000 clones, about an eighth recorded once. This TCR was recovered from a man younger than 35 with type 1 diabetes. The sequenced sample was naive CD4+ T cells from blood.

The CDR3 is CASSFRPEPVGEQYF. CDR3 DNA sequence: TGTGCCAGCAGCTTCCGGCCGGAGCCAGTGGGGGAGCAGTACTTC. The chain uses TRBV5-6 and TRBJ2-7; D ambiguous. This CDR3 comprises 15 residues. Germline V lookup: CDR1 SGHDT, CDR2 YYEEEE. V shed 2 bases and J shed 7 bases, with 19 bases lying between them.